This T cell receptor (beta chain) appears in the sequencing data of a study of T cell responses to AZD1222 COVID-19 vaccine. The V gene's germline CDR1 is SGHNT and CDR2 YYREEE (reference sequence). V lost 4 bases and J 7 bases, leaving 18 bases between the germline ends. There are 15 residues in the CDR3. Some clones are missing from TCRdb's copy, which holds only in-frame ones; the method was immunoSEQ multiplex PCR. The repertoire holds some 150,000 clones, with 65% to 90% as singletons. The TCR originated in an adult who received the MenACWY meningococcal vaccine as a control. The chain employs TRBV5-4 and TRBJ1-5; D remains unclear. The sequencing used peripheral blood, collected 28 days after the second dose of the MenACWY control vaccine. The CDR3 loop reads CASSQSTDTNQPQHF. The CDR3 coding sequence is TGTGCCAGCAGCCAGTCGACGGATACTAACCAGCCCCAGCATTTT. The variable domain in full, with the rest retrieved from reference TRBV5-4 and TRBJ1-5, is ETGVTQSPTHLIKTRGQQVTLRCSSQSGHNTVSWYQQALGQGPQFIFQYYREEENGRGNFPPRFSGLQFPNYSSELNVNALELDDSALYLCASSQSTDTNQPQHFGDGTRLSIL.